This TCR beta chain emerged from a study of blood T cells in healthy people across ages. A few counts support this clonotype. The antigen is not known. With a J-beta primer mix and a sample-barcoded 5' primer, a second PCR ran about 6 to 11 cycles. TCRdb ran MiXCR on the 5' RACE reads and lists one entry per CDR3 protein. The sample consists of roughly 1,300,000 distinct CDR3 sequences, roughly 60% of them appearing once. Whole-study results and caveats: Diversity of TCR beta per million T cells declined in a roughly linear way with age. Unsorted PBMC input precluded a conclusive naive versus antigen-experienced comparison.

Germline V lookup: CDR1 MNHNY, CDR2 SVGAGI (reference sequence). V lost 3 bases and J lost 0, with 12 bases in between. This CDR3 region has 15 residues. Staff drew approximately 9.1 milliliters of peripheral blood from each donor. This sequence joins TRBV6-6 and TRBJ2-7; TRBD1 or TRBD2 may be the D gene (5 bases each). The receptor's source is a man aged 18 to 35 in good health. The material sequenced was blood. Here the CDR3 DNA reads TGTGCCAGCAGTTATCCGGGACGGGACTCCTACGAGCAGTACTTC. As protein: CASSYPGRDSYEQYF.